This T cell receptor (beta chain) comes out of a study of PD-1 blockade in classical Hodgkin lymphoma. This sample's time point: newly diagnosed, previously untreated cHL patient sample. PBMCs representing newly diagnosed, untreated classical Hodgkin lymphoma functioned as the comparison. Some clones are missing from TCRdb's copy, which holds only in-frame ones; the method was immunoSEQ multiplex PCR. The sample consists of about 47,000 clones, roughly 90% of them appearing once. The CDR3 contains 11 residues. Germline V gene sequence: CDR1 DFQATT, CDR2 SNEGSKA (reference sequence). The V end was cut by 4 bases, the J end by 7 bases, with 9 bases between.

The sequence derives from a human donor with classical Hodgkin lymphoma. The material sequenced was peripheral blood mononuclear cells (PBMCs). The chain couples TRBV20-1 to TRBJ2-3; no clear D gene. CDR3 sequence: CSANELNTQYF. The CDR3 nucleotides read TGCAGTGCTAACGAGTTAAATACGCAGTATTTT.